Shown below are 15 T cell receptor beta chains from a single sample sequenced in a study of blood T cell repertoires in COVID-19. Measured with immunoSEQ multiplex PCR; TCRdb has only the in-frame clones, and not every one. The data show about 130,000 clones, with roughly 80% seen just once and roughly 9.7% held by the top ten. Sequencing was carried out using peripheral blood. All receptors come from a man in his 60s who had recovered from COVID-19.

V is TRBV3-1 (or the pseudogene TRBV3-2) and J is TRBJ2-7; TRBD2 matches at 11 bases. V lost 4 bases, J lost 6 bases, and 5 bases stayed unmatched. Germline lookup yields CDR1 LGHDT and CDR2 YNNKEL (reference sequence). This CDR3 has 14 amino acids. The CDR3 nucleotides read TGTGCCAGCAGCCGCGGGACTAGCGGAGTCGAGCAGTACTTC. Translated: CASSRGTSGVEQYF.

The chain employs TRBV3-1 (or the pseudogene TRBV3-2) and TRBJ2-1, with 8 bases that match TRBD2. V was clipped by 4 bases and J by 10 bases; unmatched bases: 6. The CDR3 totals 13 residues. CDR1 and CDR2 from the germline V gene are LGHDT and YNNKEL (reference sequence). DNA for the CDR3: TGTGCCAGCAGCCTATACCGGGGGGGAGAGCAGTTCTTC. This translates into CASSLYRGGEQFF.

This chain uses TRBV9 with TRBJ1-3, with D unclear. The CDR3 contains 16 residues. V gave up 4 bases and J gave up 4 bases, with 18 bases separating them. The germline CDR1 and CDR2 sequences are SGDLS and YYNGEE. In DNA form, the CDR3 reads TGTGCCAGCAGCCAAGGCGGGGAGGCCTCAGGAAACACCATATATTTT. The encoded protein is CASSQGGEASGNTIYF.

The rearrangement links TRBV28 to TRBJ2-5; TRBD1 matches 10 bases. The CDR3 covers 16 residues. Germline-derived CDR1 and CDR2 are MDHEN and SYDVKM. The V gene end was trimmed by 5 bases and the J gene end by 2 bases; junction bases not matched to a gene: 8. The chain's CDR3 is CASSPTGGAEQETQYF. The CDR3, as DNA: TGTGCCAGCAGTCCGACAGGGGGCGCGGAGCAAGAGACCCAGTACTTC.

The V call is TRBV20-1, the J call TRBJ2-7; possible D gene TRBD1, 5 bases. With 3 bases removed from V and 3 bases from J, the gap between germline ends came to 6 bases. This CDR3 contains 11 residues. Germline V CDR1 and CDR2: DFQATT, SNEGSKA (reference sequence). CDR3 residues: CSASDSYEQYF. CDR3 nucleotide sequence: TGCAGTGCTAGTGACAGCTACGAGCAGTACTTC.

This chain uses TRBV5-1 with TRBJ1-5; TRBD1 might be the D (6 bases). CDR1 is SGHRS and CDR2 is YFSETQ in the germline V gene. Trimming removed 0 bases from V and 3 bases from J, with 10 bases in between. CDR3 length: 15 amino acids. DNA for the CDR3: TGCGCCAGCAGCTTGGGGCAGGGGTACAATCAGCCCCAGCATTTT. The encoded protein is CASSLGQGYNQPQHF.

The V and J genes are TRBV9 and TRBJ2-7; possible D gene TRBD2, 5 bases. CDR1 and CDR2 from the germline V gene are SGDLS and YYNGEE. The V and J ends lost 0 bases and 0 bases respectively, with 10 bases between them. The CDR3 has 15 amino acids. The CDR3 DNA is TGTGCCAGCAGCGTAGCTGTAGGGAGCTCCTACGAGCAGTACTTC. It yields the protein CASSVAVGSSYEQYF.

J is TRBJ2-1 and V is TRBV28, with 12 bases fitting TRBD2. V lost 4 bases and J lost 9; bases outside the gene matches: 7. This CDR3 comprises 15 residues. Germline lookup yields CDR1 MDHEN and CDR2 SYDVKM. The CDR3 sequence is CASSSWTSGAGEQFF. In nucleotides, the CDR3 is TGTGCCAGCAGTTCCTGGACTAGCGGGGCCGGTGAGCAGTTCTTC.

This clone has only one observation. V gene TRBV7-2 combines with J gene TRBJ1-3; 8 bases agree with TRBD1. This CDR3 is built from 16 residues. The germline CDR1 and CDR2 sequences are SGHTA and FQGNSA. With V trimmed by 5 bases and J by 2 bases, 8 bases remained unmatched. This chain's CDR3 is CASSPRTGFAGNTIYF. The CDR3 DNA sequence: TGTGCCAGCAGCCCGAGGACAGGGTTCGCTGGAAACACCATATATTTT.

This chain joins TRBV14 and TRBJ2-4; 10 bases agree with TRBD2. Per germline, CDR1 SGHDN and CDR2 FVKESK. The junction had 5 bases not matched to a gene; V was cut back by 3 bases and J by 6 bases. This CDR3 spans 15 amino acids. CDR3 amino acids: CASSQASGGLNIQYF. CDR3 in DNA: TGTGCCAGCAGCCAGGCTAGCGGGGGCCTAAACATTCAGTACTTC.

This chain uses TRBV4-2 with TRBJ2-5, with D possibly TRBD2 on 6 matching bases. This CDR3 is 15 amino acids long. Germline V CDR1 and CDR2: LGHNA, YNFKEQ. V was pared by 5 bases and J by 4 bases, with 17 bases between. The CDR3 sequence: CASSRRDGAGETQYF. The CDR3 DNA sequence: TGTGCCAGCAGCAGGAGGGACGGGGCCGGAGAGACCCAGTACTTC.

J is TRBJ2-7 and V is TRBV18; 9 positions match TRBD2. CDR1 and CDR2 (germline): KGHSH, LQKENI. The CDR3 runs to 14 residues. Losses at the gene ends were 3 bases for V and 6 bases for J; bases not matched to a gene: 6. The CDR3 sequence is CASSPERGALEQYF. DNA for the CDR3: TGTGCCAGCTCACCGGAGCGGGGGGCCCTCGAGCAGTACTTC.

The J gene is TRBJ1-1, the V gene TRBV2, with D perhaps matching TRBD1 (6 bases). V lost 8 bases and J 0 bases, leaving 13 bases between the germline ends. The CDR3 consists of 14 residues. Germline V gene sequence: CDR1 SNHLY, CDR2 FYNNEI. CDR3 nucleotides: TGTGCCAGCGTCCCCAGGGGCCTGAACACTGAAGCTTTCTTT. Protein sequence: CASVPRGLNTEAFF.

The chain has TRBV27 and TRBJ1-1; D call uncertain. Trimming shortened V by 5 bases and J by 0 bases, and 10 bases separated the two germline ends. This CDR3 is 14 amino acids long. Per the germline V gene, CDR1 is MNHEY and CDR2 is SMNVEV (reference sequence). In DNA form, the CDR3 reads TGTGCCAGCAGTCCCTACTTGATGAACACTGAAGCTTTCTTT. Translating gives CASSPYLMNTEAFF.

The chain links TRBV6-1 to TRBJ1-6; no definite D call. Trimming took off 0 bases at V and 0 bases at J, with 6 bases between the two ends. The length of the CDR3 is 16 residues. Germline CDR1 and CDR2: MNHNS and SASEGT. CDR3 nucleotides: TGTGCCAGCAGTGAAGCGTCAGGCTCCTATAATTCACCCCTCCACTTT. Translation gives CASSEASGSYNSPLHF.